Below are 9 T cell receptor beta chains sequenced from a single sample in a study of graft-versus-host responses after intestinal transplantation. What these receptors recognize is not known. Assay: immunoSEQ multiplex PCR; the TCRdb copy retains only in-frame clones and omits some. The sample has 60,000 to 90,000 clones; less than 95% are singletons. The sample here was unstimulated CD8+ T cells sorted from spleen or lymph node cells, taken before intestinal transplant. Source of these receptors: a human donor who received an intestinal transplant.

The chain carries TRBV29-1 and TRBJ2-7; 9 nucleotides line up with TRBD1. CDR1 is SQVTM and CDR2 is ANQGSEA in the germline V gene. This CDR3 comprises 12 residues. V gave up 6 bases and J gave up 6 bases; unmatched junction bases: 6. The CDR3 here is CSVTETGGEQYF. The CDR3 bases are TGCAGCGTCACTGAGACAGGGGGCGAGCAGTACTTC.

The chain links TRBV6-5 to TRBJ1-2, with D perhaps TRBD1 (6 bases). The V end lost 4 bases, the J end lost 4 bases, and 10 bases lay between the germline ends. The CDR3 spans 13 residues. Germline CDR1 MNHEY, CDR2 SVGAGI. The CDR3 protein is CASSFTGSYGYTF. The CDR3 region has the DNA TGTGCCAGCAGTTTCACAGGGTCCTATGGCTACACCTTC.

The chain carries TRBV10-2 and TRBJ1-5, with 8 bases matching TRBD1. Germline CDR1 and CDR2: WSHSY and SAAADI. The CDR3 is made up of 12 amino acids. With V trimmed by 6 bases and J by 9 bases, 4 bases remained unmatched. DNA for the CDR3: TGCGCCAGCAGGAACGGACAGGGGCCCCAGCATTTT. Its translation is CASRNGQGPQHF.

This clone came up a few times. V and J are TRBV27 and TRBJ1-5; the match to TRBD1 covers 7 bases. There are 18 residues in the CDR3. Germline V gene data show CDR1 as MNHEY and CDR2 as SMNVEV (reference sequence). The V and J ends lost 5 bases and 9 bases, in that order; junction bases with no gene match: 22. The CDR3 DNA reads TGTGCCAGCAGTGCCTCGACAGGGCATGGGGTTGTTGGGAGGCCCCAGCATTTT. This sequence encodes CASSASTGHGVVGRPQHF.

V is TRBV6-6 and J is TRBJ2-7; 9 bases line up with TRBD2. V lost 3 bases to trimming and J lost 7 bases; unmatched junction nucleotides: 10. This CDR3 has 15 residues. Germline CDR1 reads MNHNY; CDR2 reads SVGAGI (reference sequence). CDR3 protein: CASSYWSGGYMEQYF. DNA of the CDR3: TGTGCCAGCAGTTATTGGAGCGGGGGGTATATGGAGCAGTACTTC.

This clone was counted once. This chain links TRBV6-5 with TRBJ1-1; D gene uncertain. Germline-derived CDR1 and CDR2 are MNHEY and SVGAGI. The length of the CDR3 is 13 residues. V was pared by 7 bases and J by 5 bases, with 14 bases between. CDR3 sequence: CASTSAPGTEAFF. CDR3 coding DNA: TGTGCCAGCACCTCGGCCCCGGGGACTGAAGCTTTCTTT.

The rearrangement uses TRBV23-1 and TRBJ1-5; the match to TRBD1 covers 8 bases. TRBV23-1 carries the ORF label, with uncertain function. J was trimmed by 4 bases and V by 8 bases; bases with no gene match: 4. The CDR3 totals 13 residues. CDR3 loop: CASLGQANQPQHF. The CDR3 coding sequence is TGCGCCAGCTTGGGACAGGCGAATCAGCCCCAGCATTTT.

V usage is TRBV19 and J usage is TRBJ2-1; D remains unclear. This CDR3 is 13 amino acids long. V lost 5 bases and J 0 bases, leaving 5 bases between the germline ends. CDR1 is LNHDA, CDR2 SQIVND, per germline (reference sequence). DNA of the CDR3: TGTGCCAGTAGTCGGTCCTCCTACAATGAGCAGTTCTTC. It yields the protein CASSRSSYNEQFF.

The rearrangement uses TRBV5-4 and TRBJ1-2, with TRBD1 identical over 11 bases. This CDR3 has 17 residues. V gave up 3 bases and J gave up 5 bases; unmatched junction bases: 12. Germline values: CDR1 SGHNT, CDR2 YYREEE (reference sequence). The CDR3 spells CASSWGDRGFGGYGYTF. DNA of the CDR3: TGTGCCAGCAGCTGGGGGGACAGGGGGTTTGGGGGGTATGGCTACACCTTC. The full variable domain, with the rest looked up from reference TRBV5-4 and TRBJ1-2, is ETGVTQSPTHLIKTRGQQVTLRCSSQSGHNTVSWYQQALGQGPQFIFQYYREEENGRGNFPPRFSGLQFPNYSSELNVNALELDDSALYLCASSWGDRGFGGYGYTFGSGTRLTVV.